These 18 T cell receptor beta chains came from one sample sequenced in a study of PD-L1 blockade in urothelial cancer. Data came from immunoSEQ multiplex PCR; TCRdb stores just in-frame clones and leaves some out. The repertoire includes approximately 110,000 clones, around 85% of them detected once, and approximately 2.4% sits in the top ten. The material sequenced was PBMCs, taken around atezolizumab (anti-PD-L1) treatment. These receptors all come from a man aged 45-60 years with urothelial cancer.

The CDR3 loop is CASSLTRVPETNSPLHF. CDR3 bases: TGTGCCAGCAGCCTAACCAGGGTCCCGGAGACTAATTCACCCCTCCACTTT. The genes are TRBV7-8 and TRBJ1-6, with D tentatively TRBD1 (5 bases). Germline CDR1 and CDR2: SGHVS and FQNEAQ. V lost 5 bases and J 6 bases, leaving 20 bases between the germline ends. The CDR3 has 17 amino acids.

This clone was picked up one time. V and J are TRBV28 and TRBJ1-3; 7 bases match TRBD1. The CDR3 is 16 amino acids. The trim removed 5 bases at V and 2 bases at J, leaving 9 bases unmatched. Looked up from germline, CDR1 is MDHEN and CDR2 is SYDVKM. DNA for the CDR3: TGTGCCAGCAGTCCGCCGGGACAGAAAACTGGAAACACCATATATTTT. It is translated as CASSPPGQKTGNTIYF.

This sequence joins TRBV4-2 and TRBJ2-7; maybe TRBD1 (6 bases). This CDR3 spans 16 amino acids. V gave up 5 bases and J gave up 2 bases, with 19 bases separating them. The germline V gene has CDR1 LGHNA and CDR2 YNFKEQ. CDR3 sequence: CASSTQFAQGPYEQYF. The CDR3 bases are TGTGCCAGCAGCACCCAGTTTGCACAGGGCCCCTACGAGCAGTACTTC.

The chain carries TRBV13 and TRBJ2-5, with 8 nucleotides matching TRBD2. This CDR3 comprises 15 residues. The germline CDR1 and CDR2 sequences are PRHDT and FYEKMQ (reference sequence). The V segment lost 5 bases and the J segment 2 bases; nucleotides outside the gene matches: 7. For the CDR3, the DNA is TGTGCCAGCAGCGTCCTTAGCGGGAAGCAAGAGACCCAGTACTTC. Protein product: CASSVLSGKQETQYF.

This clone was counted a few times. The V gene is TRBV14, the J gene TRBJ1-2; D may be TRBD1 (5 bases). The CDR3 covers 15 residues. Germline loops: CDR1 SGHDN, CDR2 FVKESK. V was pared by 6 bases and J by 6 bases, with 20 bases between. CDR3 residues: CASSPLTGVVDGYTF. The DNA of the CDR3 is TGTGCCAGCAGTCCTCTCACGGGGGTCGTTGATGGCTACACCTTC.

The rearrangement joins TRBV11-1 to TRBJ1-6; no clear D. The CDR3 length is 16 residues. Trimming removed 2 bases at V and 0 bases at J, with 8 bases between. CDR1 SGHAT and CDR2 FQDESV come from the germline V gene (reference sequence). The CDR3 sequence: CASSLLRGSYNSPLHF. CDR3 in DNA: TGTGCCAGCAGCTTATTAAGAGGCTCCTATAATTCACCCCTCCACTTT.

V and J are TRBV2 and TRBJ2-7; unclear D gene. Germline V gene data show CDR1 as SNHLY and CDR2 as FYNNEI. Trimming cost V 7 bases and J 3 bases, with 7 bases left between them. This CDR3 has 11 residues. This CDR3 is CASTQFYEQYF. The CDR3 nucleotides are TGTGCCAGCACACAGTTCTACGAGCAGTACTTC.

The genes are TRBV5-5 and TRBJ1-1, with no clear D. V lost 4 bases to trimming and J lost 2 bases, with 15 bases between them. Germline V CDR1 and CDR2: SGHKS, YYEKEE (reference sequence). This CDR3 has 15 amino acids. CDR3 DNA sequence: TGTGCCAGCAGCCAGGACCTGCGGACTAACACTGAAGCTTTCTTT. It translates to CASSQDLRTNTEAFF.

This clone has a single count. The rearrangement joins TRBV5-4 to TRBJ2-5; 7 bases match TRBD2. J gave up 2 bases and V 5 bases, and 3 bases lay outside the gene matches. Germline CDR1 and CDR2: SGHNT and YYREEE (reference sequence). The CDR3 length is 13 residues. CDR3 in amino acids: CASRSGGQETQYF. The CDR3 DNA reads TGTGCCAGCAGGTCGGGGGGACAAGAGACCCAGTACTTC.

This clone showed up just once. The chain combines TRBV9 with TRBJ2-3; 11 bases agree with TRBD2. Losses at the gene ends were 4 bases for V and 2 bases for J; bases not matched to a gene: 6. This CDR3 comprises 16 residues. Germline CDR1 SGDLS, CDR2 YYNGEE. The CDR3 region is CASSPRGLADTDTQYF. The DNA for the CDR3 is TGTGCCAGCAGCCCCCGGGGACTAGCGGACACAGATACGCAGTATTTT. The full variable domain, in which reference TRBV9 and TRBJ2-3 provide the parts outside the CDR3, is DSGVTQTPKHLITATGQRVTLRCSPRSGDLSVYWYQQSLDQGLQFLIQYYNGEERAKGNILERFSAQQFPDLHSELNLSSLELGDSALYFCASSPRGLADTDTQYFGPGTRLTVL.

This chain links TRBV11-2 with TRBJ2-5, with a possible D match to TRBD2 (7 bases). The CDR3 contains 16 residues. The V end was cut by 2 bases, the J end by 3 bases, with 16 bases between. Germline CDR1 is SGHAT and CDR2 is FQNNGV. This CDR3 reads CASSLLGAGAEETQYF. The CDR3 bases are TGTGCCAGCAGCTTACTGGGGGCGGGGGCTGAAGAGACCCAGTACTTC.

The genes are TRBV19 and TRBJ2-1, with 7 bases lining up with TRBD1. V lost 6 bases, J lost 8 bases, and 10 bases stayed unmatched. CDR1 and CDR2 (germline): LNHDA, SQIVND (reference sequence). This CDR3 contains 14 residues. The CDR3 is CASRGDRDGDEQFF. In nucleotides, the CDR3 is TGTGCCAGTAGGGGCGACAGGGATGGGGATGAGCAGTTCTTC.

DNA for the CDR3: TGTGCCAGCAGCAAACAGGGCTATAATTCACCCCTCCACTTT. It specifies CASSKQGYNSPLHF. The chain carries TRBV7-3 and TRBJ1-6; perhaps TRBD1 as D (6 bases). The CDR3 runs 14 residues. Per germline, CDR1 SGHTA and CDR2 FQGTGA. The V end lost 5 bases, the J end lost 3 bases, and 8 bases lay between the germline ends.

V is TRBV5-4 and J is TRBJ1-1, with D unclear. The length of the CDR3 is 13 residues. Per the germline V gene, CDR1 is SGHNT and CDR2 is YYREEE (reference sequence). Trimming pared 1 base from V and 3 bases from J, leaving 7 bases between. The CDR3, as DNA: TGTGCCAGCAGCTTGTTTCAGGACACTGAAGCTTTCTTT. It is translated as CASSLFQDTEAFF.

This clone was detected only once. The chain employs TRBV5-4 and TRBJ1-2, with D tentatively TRBD1 (6 bases). CDR3 length: 15 amino acids. The V and J ends lost 4 bases and 4 bases respectively, with 17 bases between them. From germline, CDR1 is SGHNT and CDR2 YYREEE (reference sequence). CDR3 residues: CASSLTGQRGYGYTF. CDR3 coding DNA: TGTGCCAGCAGCCTGACAGGCCAAAGGGGCTATGGCTACACCTTC.

This clone was picked up one time. V is TRBV19 and J is TRBJ1-4; D possibly corresponds to TRBD1 (6 bases). Germline V gene lookup returns CDR1 LNHDA and CDR2 SQIVND (reference sequence). The CDR3 spans 13 residues. V was trimmed by 6 bases and J by 7 bases, leaving 12 bases between them. The CDR3 reads CASRRDMSEKLFF. The CDR3 nucleotides read TGTGCCAGTAGACGGGACATGTCTGAAAAACTGTTTTTT. The entire variable domain, with the rest obtained from reference TRBV19 and TRBJ1-4, is as follows: DGGITQSPKYLFRKEGQNVTLSCEQNLNHDAMYWYRQDPGQGLRLIYYSQIVNDFQKGDIAEGYSVSREKKESFPLTVTSAQKNPTAFYLCASRRDMSEKLFFGSGTQLSVL.

The chain employs TRBV18 and TRBJ1-2; 9 bases line up with TRBD1. Germline V gene data show CDR1 as KGHSH and CDR2 as LQKENI. The CDR3 is made up of 15 amino acids. J gave up 8 bases and V 6 bases, and 13 bases lay outside the gene matches. CDR3 protein: CASSPTGGEVSGYTF. DNA for the CDR3: TGTGCCAGCTCTCCCACAGGGGGCGAAGTCAGCGGCTACACCTTC.

The table lists this clone with a few counts. The rearrangement uses TRBV18 and TRBJ1-1, with unresolved D. The CDR3 contains 13 residues. Trimming took off 3 bases at V and 1 base at J, with 6 bases between the two ends. The V gene's germline CDR1 is KGHSH and CDR2 LQKENI. CDR3 sequence (DNA): TGTGCCAGCTCACCCACAGAGAACACTGAAGCTTTCTTT. Translating gives CASSPTENTEAFF.